Presented here are 23 T cell receptor beta chains from one specimen sequenced in a study of blood T cell repertoires in COVID-19. Repertoires were generated with immunoSEQ multiplex PCR, while TCRdb's copy carries only in-frame clones and drops some. The table has roughly 120,000 clones, about nine tenths seen once; the top ten hold more than 25%. Source material: peripheral blood. Source of these receptors: a woman in her sixties or seventies with acute or convalescent COVID-19.

This clone has only one observation. This chain joins TRBV7-9 and TRBJ2-7; D is perhaps TRBD2 (5 bases). Trimming stripped 2 bases from V and 2 bases from J, with 13 bases between. CDR1 and CDR2 from the germline V gene are SEHNR and FQNEAQ (reference sequence). The CDR3 loop spans 15 amino acids. The CDR3 region has the DNA TGTGCCAGCAGCTTATCCCTAACCGGGACCTACGAGCAGTACTTC. Translated: CASSLSLTGTYEQYF.

This sequence joins TRBV27 and TRBJ1-2; D is uncertain. V gave up 6 bases and J gave up 14 bases, with 22 bases separating them. The CDR3 is 13 amino acids. Germline assignment: CDR1 MNHEY and CDR2 SMNVEV (reference sequence). CDR3 bases: TGTGCCAGCAGATTGGCAGGTCCTATGGCTTGGACCTTC. This sequence encodes CASRLAGPMAWTF.

The chain carries TRBV18 and TRBJ1-3; no clear D. V lost 3 bases to trimming and J lost 4 bases, with 13 bases between them. Germline V gives CDR1 KGHSH, CDR2 LQKENI. This CDR3 spans 15 amino acids. CDR3 DNA: TGTGCCAGCTCACCTTTGACGGCGGAAGGAAACACCATATATTTT. Amino acid sequence: CASSPLTAEGNTIYF.

CDR3 DNA: TGCGCCAGCAGCCGACAGGTGACCGGGGAGCTGTTTTTT. Its protein product is CASSRQVTGELFF. V gene TRBV5-1 combines with J gene TRBJ2-2; tentatively, D is TRBD1 (6 bases). Trimming took 4 bases from V and 5 from J, leaving 9 bases between them. CDR1 and CDR2 (germline): SGHRS, YFSETQ. The CDR3 totals 13 residues.

The CDR3 DNA sequence: TGTGCCAGCAGTTTTGGCGGGGGGAACGAGCAGTACTTC. Translating it yields CASSFGGGNEQYF. V usage is TRBV2 and J usage is TRBJ2-7; 8 bases fit TRBD2. CDR3 size: 13 residues. Germline V gives CDR1 SNHLY, CDR2 FYNNEI. The V and J ends lost 5 bases and 5 bases, in that order; junction bases with no gene match: 5.

The chain uses TRBV7-9 and TRBJ2-7, with TRBD2 matching over 7 bases. The germline CDR1 and CDR2 sequences are SEHNR and FQNEAQ (reference sequence). The junction had 8 bases not matched to a gene; V was cut back by 6 bases and J by 3 bases. CDR3 length: 14 amino acids. The CDR3 sequence is CASSKAGTRYEQYF. CDR3 in DNA: TGTGCCAGCAGTAAAGCGGGGACCCGCTACGAGCAGTACTTC.

The chain uses TRBV3-1 (or the pseudogene TRBV3-2) and TRBJ1-5; D not certain. CDR1 LGHDT and CDR2 YNNKEL come from the germline V gene (reference sequence). V was shortened by 5 bases and J by 5 bases, with 7 bases between the two germline ends. The CDR3 is made up of 12 amino acids. CDR3 nucleotide sequence: TGTGCCAGCAGCACTCTGGATCAGCCCCAGCATTTT. Protein sequence: CASSTLDQPQHF.

The gene calls are TRBV11-1 and TRBJ2-1; 10 bases align to TRBD2. Trimming cost V 3 bases and J 3 bases; bases outside gene matches: 2. The germline CDR1 and CDR2 sequences are SGHAT and FQDESV (reference sequence). There are 15 residues in the CDR3. CDR3 bases: TGTGCCAGCAGCTTCATAGCGGGGGGCTACAATGAGCAGTTCTTC. Translation gives CASSFIAGGYNEQFF.

The rearrangement links TRBV18 to TRBJ2-1; tentatively, D is TRBD2 (6 bases). In germline, CDR1 is KGHSH, CDR2 LQKENI. V was trimmed by 6 bases and J by 12 bases, leaving 18 bases between them. The CDR3 loop spans 13 amino acids. The DNA for the CDR3 is TGTGCCAGCTCCCCTAGCGAGGGCTTAGGGCAGTTCTTC. This codes for CASSPSEGLGQFF. Together with reference TRBV18 and TRBJ2-1, the CDR3 gives the full variable domain: NAGVMQNPRHLVRRRGQEARLRCSPMKGHSHVYWYRQLPEEGLKFMVYLQKENIIDESGMPKERFSAEFPKEGPSILRIQQVVRGDSAAYFCASSPSEGLGQFFGPGTRLTVL.

The chain carries TRBV28 and TRBJ2-1; D is uncertain. V was trimmed by 4 bases and J by 1 base, leaving 20 bases between them. In germline, CDR1 is MDHEN, CDR2 SYDVKM. This CDR3 comprises 18 residues. Written as DNA, the CDR3 is TGTGCCAGCAGTTACCCCTTGACAAAAGAAACTTCCTACAATGAGCAGTTCTTC. It encodes CASSYPLTKETSYNEQFF. Filled out from reference TRBV28 and TRBJ2-1, the complete variable domain reads DVKVTQSSRYLVKRTGEKVFLECVQDMDHENMFWYRQDPGLGLRLIYFSYDVKMKEKGDIPEGYSVSREKKERFSLILESASTNQTSMYLCASSYPLTKETSYNEQFFGPGTRLTVL.

The V gene is TRBV19, the J gene TRBJ1-2; 7 nucleotides align to TRBD1. The CDR3 spans 15 residues. Trimming at V came to 7 bases and at J to 5 bases, leaving 13 bases not matched to a gene. Germline lookup yields CDR1 LNHDA and CDR2 SQIVND (reference sequence). CDR3: CASIPTPGQIYGYTF. The CDR3 DNA reads as TGTGCCAGTATCCCTACCCCGGGACAGATATATGGCTACACCTTC.

The chain employs TRBV2 and TRBJ1-3, with 7 bases that match TRBD1. The CDR3 runs to 15 residues. Looked up from germline, CDR1 is SNHLY and CDR2 is FYNNEI. The V and J ends lost 5 bases and 0 bases, in that order; junction bases with no gene match: 4. The CDR3 reads CASSQTGSSGNTIYF. DNA of the CDR3: TGTGCCAGCAGTCAGACAGGGTCCTCTGGAAACACCATATATTTT.

DNA for the CDR3: TGTGCCAGAAGCTCGACAGGGTCGGGTGGCTACACCTTC. It codes for CARSSTGSGGYTF. V and J are TRBV5-3 and TRBJ1-2, with 7 bases lining up with TRBD1. TRBV5-3 is flagged as an ORF with uncertain function. V was clipped by 3 bases and J by 7 bases; unmatched bases: 6. CDR3 length: 13 residues.

The chain carries TRBV9 and TRBJ1-6, with 9 bases that match TRBD1. With 2 bases clipped from V and 10 bases from J, the junction kept 7 bases outside the gene matches. The CDR3 covers 15 residues. Germline V gene sequence: CDR1 SGDLS, CDR2 YYNGEE. As DNA, the CDR3 is TGTGCCAGCAGCGTGGGGGACAGGGCGACCTCACCCCTCCACTTT. Encoded protein: CASSVGDRATSPLHF.

V usage is TRBV29-1 and J usage is TRBJ1-4, with D unclear. The ends were cut back, 7 bases at V and 2 bases at J, with 11 bases in the middle. This CDR3 comprises 13 residues. Germline V gene lookup returns CDR1 SQVTM and CDR2 ANQGSEA. In DNA, the CDR3 is TGCAGCGGTCTAGCGCCTACTAATGAAAAACTGTTTTTT. Its translation: CSGLAPTNEKLFF.

J is TRBJ2-1 and V is TRBV25-1, with 8 bases aligning to TRBD2. Trimming cost V 3 bases and J 1 base; bases outside gene matches: 2. CDR1 MGHDK and CDR2 SYGVNS come from the germline V gene. The CDR3 contains 15 residues. The CDR3 DNA sequence: TGTGCCAGCAGTGACGCGGGGGGATCCTACAATGAGCAGTTCTTC. Protein product: CASSDAGGSYNEQFF.

The chain combines TRBV2 with TRBJ2-7; 12 bases line up with TRBD2. The length of the CDR3 is 14 residues. Losses at the gene ends were 8 bases for V and 1 base for J; bases not matched to a gene: 3. Germline loops: CDR1 SNHLY, CDR2 FYNNEI. The CDR3 coding sequence is TGTGCCAGCGGAACTAGCGGGGGGTCCTACGAGCAGTACTTC. Protein sequence: CASGTSGGSYEQYF.

V is TRBV6-5 and J is TRBJ1-2; no firm D call. V gave up 0 bases and J gave up 6 bases, with 11 bases separating them. From germline, CDR1 is MNHEY and CDR2 SVGAGI. This CDR3 has 14 residues. This CDR3 reads CASSYSGRLDGYTF. The CDR3 DNA reads TGTGCCAGCAGTTACTCGGGCCGTTTGGATGGCTACACCTTC.

The chain recombines TRBV20-1 with TRBJ1-5; TRBD1 is a possible D gene (6 bases). CDR1 DFQATT and CDR2 SNEGSKA come from the germline V gene (reference sequence). With 3 bases removed from V and 6 bases from J, the gap between germline ends came to 18 bases. CDR3 size: 15 residues. The CDR3 reads CSASRGGGYSQPQHF. DNA of the CDR3: TGCAGTGCTAGTAGGGGAGGGGGTTACAGTCAGCCCCAGCATTTT.

The gene calls are TRBV12-3 or TRBV12-4 and TRBJ1-2; D possibly corresponds to TRBD1 (5 bases). Between the trimmed V and J ends, which lost 3 bases and 7 bases, there was a span of 6 bases. This CDR3 contains 11 residues. The CDR3 nucleotides are TGTGCCAGCAGTTTGGGGGGTGGCTACACCTTC. Its protein is CASSLGGGYTF.

The chain couples TRBV21-1 to TRBJ1-5. TRBV21-1 constitutes a pseudogene. The CDR3 extends over 16 amino acids. CDR3 coding DNA: TGTGCCAGCAGCAAAGGGCCGGGGGGGAGCAATCAGCCCCAGCATTTT. Amino acids: CASSKGPGGSNQPQHF.

This rearrangement joins TRBV28 to TRBJ1-2; unclear D gene. The germline CDR1 and CDR2 sequences are MDHEN and SYDVKM. The CDR3 contains 14 residues. With 6 bases removed from V and 7 bases from J, the gap between germline ends came to 18 bases. In DNA form, the CDR3 reads TGTGCCAGCAGCCTCCGGGGTCATACGTCTGGCTACACCTTC. Residues: CASSLRGHTSGYTF.

The chain recombines TRBV7-3 with TRBJ2-1; 11 bases align to TRBD1. This CDR3 is 15 amino acids long. Looked up from germline, CDR1 is SGHTA and CDR2 is FQGTGA. The V and J ends lost 5 bases and 4 bases, in that order; junction bases with no gene match: 4. The CDR3 is CASSQGTGGYNEQFF. In DNA form, the CDR3 reads TGTGCCAGCAGCCAAGGGACAGGGGGGTACAATGAGCAGTTCTTC.